This T cell receptor (beta chain) was recorded in a study of cytomegalovirus exposure and HLA in healthy donors. The study's findings and limits: Later, an analysis found that common viral pathogens appeared to be linked with several of the most significant clusters. Later genetic work tied a missense DCLRE1C variant to beta-chain V and J trimming. Analysis was performed later, and it showed HLA-associated TCR beta chains to be more clonally expanded than equally common others.

As for this clone: What it recognizes is unknown.

Primers for the PCR totalled 60 Vbeta and 13 Jbeta. As processed by the authors: An analysis that came later counted some 81 million unique TCR beta chains, around 12 million shared. The table came from immunoSEQ multiplex PCR; TCRdb's copy has only in-frame clones and leaves some out. For V, J and clone size, that table is used; D and trimming come from the DNA. Among some 180,000 clones listed, around 88% were seen once. CDR1 WSHSY and CDR2 SAAADI come from the germline V gene. The CDR3 is 14 residues long. V was clipped by 8 bases and J by 7 bases, with 18 bases between them. This receptor was taken from a man aged 40-49 years in good health and CMV-seropositive. The chain uses TRBV10-2 and TRBJ2-1, with D possibly matching TRBD1 (6 bases). Sequencing input: PBMCs. The CDR3 is CASFRQESVNEQFF. The DNA of the CDR3 is TGCGCCAGCTTCAGACAGGAGAGTGTGAATGAGCAGTTCTTC.